This TCR beta chain was obtained from a study of cytomegalovirus exposure and HLA in healthy donors. Notes on the study in general: A later analysis showed that HLA-associated TCR beta chains had undergone more clonal expansion than equally common others. Cytomegalovirus-associated TCR beta chains were listed, numbering 150 to 200. At a 0.05 false discovery rate, a later analysis found 18,000 or so TCR beta sequences to be associated with HLA alleles.

The germline V gene has CDR1 SQVTM and CDR2 ANQGSEA. The CDR3 consists of 11 residues. With 7 bases removed from V and 2 bases from J, the gap between germline ends came to 8 bases. As for this clone: Antigen unknown.

The PCR was carried out with 60 Vbeta primers and 13 Jbeta primers. Here immunoSEQ multiplex PCR was the method, and the copy in TCRdb shows in-frame clones only, minus some. The data hold roughly 180,000 clones, with about 9% observed a single time. This TCR was recovered from a young woman in good health and CMV-seropositive. The J gene is TRBJ2-5, the V gene TRBV29-1; D call uncertain. Sequenced input: PBMCs. The CDR3: CSAGPQETQYF. In nucleotides, the CDR3 is TGCAGCGCTGGGCCACAAGAGACCCAGTACTTC.